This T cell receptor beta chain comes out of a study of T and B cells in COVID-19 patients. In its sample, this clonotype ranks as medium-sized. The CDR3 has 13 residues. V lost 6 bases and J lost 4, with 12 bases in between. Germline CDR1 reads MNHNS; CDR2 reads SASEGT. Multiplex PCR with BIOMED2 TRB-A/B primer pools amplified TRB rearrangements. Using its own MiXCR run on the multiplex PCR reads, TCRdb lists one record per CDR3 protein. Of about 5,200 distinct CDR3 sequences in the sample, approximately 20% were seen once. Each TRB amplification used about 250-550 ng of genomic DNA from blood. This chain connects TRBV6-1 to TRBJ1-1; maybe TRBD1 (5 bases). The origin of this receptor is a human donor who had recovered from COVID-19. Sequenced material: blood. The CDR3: CASRRQGGTEAFF. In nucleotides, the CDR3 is TGTGCCAGCAGGCGGCAGGGCGGCACTGAAGCTTTCTTT.